These 2 T cell receptor beta chains were all obtained from the same sample, sequenced in a study of cytomegalovirus exposure and HLA in healthy donors. PCR used 60 Vbeta primers and 13 Jbeta primers. Assay: immunoSEQ multiplex PCR; the TCRdb copy retains only in-frame clones and omits some. The sample has roughly 62,000 clones. The sequenced material came from PBMCs. All receptors come from a woman under 30 in good health and CMV-seronegative.

V gene TRBV6-1 combines with J gene TRBJ1-1; the D gene is possibly TRBD1 (5 bases). The V gene lost 5 bases and the J gene lost 0 bases, with 13 bases spanning the gap. Germline V gives CDR1 MNHNS, CDR2 SASEGT. The CDR3 consists of 15 residues. The CDR3, as DNA: TGTGCCAGCAGTCTTCAGGGCAGGTTGAACACTGAAGCTTTCTTT. Translated, it gives CASSLQGRLNTEAFF.

The chain recombines TRBV18 with TRBJ2-4, with 7 bases matching TRBD2. This CDR3 spans 16 amino acids. From germline, CDR1 is KGHSH and CDR2 LQKENI. Unmatched junction bases numbered 2, after V lost 0 bases and J lost 0 bases. The CDR3 sequence is CASSPPGGLAKNIQYF. The CDR3 DNA reads TGTGCCAGCTCACCACCGGGGGGGTTAGCCAAAAACATTCAGTACTTC.